The clone carrying this T cell receptor (beta chain) has at least ten counts. Its antigen remains unidentified. These data come from a study of metastatic and nonmetastatic thyroid tumors. Study in general: Malignant and benign thyroid patients had repertoires compared in peripheral blood and tumor or nodule tissue.

Original analysis: For papillary thyroid cancer, a distant-metastasis classifier was constructed from CDR3 differences observed across clinicopathological groups. Via MiXCR, TCRdb re-called the PCR reads. It is TCRdb's table, rather than the study itself, that gives the V and J calls and clone size. Here the sample spans 30,000 to 40,000 clones, approximately 19% being singletons. Nobody among the patients had been given any treatment before thyroid surgery. General study results and limits: For both blood and tumor, malignant thyroid tumors reportedly showed significantly higher TCR beta diversity than benign nodules did.

This clonotype was obtained from a female donor with papillary thyroid cancer or a benign thyroid nodule (not recorded which). Some clones in this sample may be carry-over from other donors' samples. Sequencing was done on a sample of blood.

The CDR3 DNA sequence: TGCGCCAGCAGCCAAGCTACAGGGGGTTGGGCAGATACGCAGTATTTT. It encodes CASSQATGGWADTQYF. The chain couples TRBV4-3 to TRBJ2-3, with 8 bases lining up with TRBD1. The V segment lost 1 base and the J segment 4 bases; nucleotides outside the gene matches: 7. This CDR3 comprises 16 residues. From germline, CDR1 is LGHNA and CDR2 YSLEER.